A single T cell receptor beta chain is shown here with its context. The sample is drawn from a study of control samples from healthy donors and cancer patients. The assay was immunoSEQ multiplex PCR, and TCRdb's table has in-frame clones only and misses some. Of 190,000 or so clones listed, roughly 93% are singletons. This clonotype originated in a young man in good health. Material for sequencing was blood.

CDR3: CASSEARTGGTEAFF. CDR3 nucleotide sequence: TGTGCCAGCAGTGAAGCCAGGACCGGAGGGACTGAAGCTTTCTTT. V gene TRBV6-1 combines with J gene TRBJ1-1; D not resolved. Trimming took 0 bases from V and 5 from J, leaving 13 bases between them. Germline CDR1 reads MNHNS; CDR2 reads SASEGT. CDR3 length: 15 amino acids.